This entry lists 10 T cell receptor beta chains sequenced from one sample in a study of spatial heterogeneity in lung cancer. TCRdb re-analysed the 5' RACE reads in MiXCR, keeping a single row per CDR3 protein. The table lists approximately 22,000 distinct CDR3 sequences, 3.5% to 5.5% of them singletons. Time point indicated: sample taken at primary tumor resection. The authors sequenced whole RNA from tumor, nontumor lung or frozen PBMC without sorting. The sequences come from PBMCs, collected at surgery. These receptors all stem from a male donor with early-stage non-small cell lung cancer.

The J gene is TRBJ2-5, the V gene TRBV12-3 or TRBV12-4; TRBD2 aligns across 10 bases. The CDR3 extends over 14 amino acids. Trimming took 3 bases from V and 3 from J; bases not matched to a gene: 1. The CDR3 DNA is TGTGCCAGCAGTTTGGGACTAGCGAAAGAGACCCAGTACTTC. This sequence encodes CASSLGLAKETQYF.

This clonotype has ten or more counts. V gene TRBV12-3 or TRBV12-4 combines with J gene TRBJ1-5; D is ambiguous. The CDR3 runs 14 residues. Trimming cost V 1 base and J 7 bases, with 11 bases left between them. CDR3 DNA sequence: TGTGCCAGCAGTTTAGGGGGAGGGAACCAGCCCCAGCATTTT. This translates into CASSLGGGNQPQHF.

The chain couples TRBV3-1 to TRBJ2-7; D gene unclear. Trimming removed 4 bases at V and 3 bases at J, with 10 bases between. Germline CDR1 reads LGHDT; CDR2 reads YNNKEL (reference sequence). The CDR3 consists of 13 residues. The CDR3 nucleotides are TGTGCCAGCAGCCTCCCTCTGAGCTACGAGCAGTACTTC. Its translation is CASSLPLSYEQYF.

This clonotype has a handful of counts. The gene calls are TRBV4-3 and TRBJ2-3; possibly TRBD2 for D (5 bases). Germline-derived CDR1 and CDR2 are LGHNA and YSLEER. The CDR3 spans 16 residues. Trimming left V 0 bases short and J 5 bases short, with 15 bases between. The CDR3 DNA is TGCGCCAGCAGCCAAGATCTCGGCGGAGGAAGAGATACGCAGTATTTT. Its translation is CASSQDLGGGRDTQYF.

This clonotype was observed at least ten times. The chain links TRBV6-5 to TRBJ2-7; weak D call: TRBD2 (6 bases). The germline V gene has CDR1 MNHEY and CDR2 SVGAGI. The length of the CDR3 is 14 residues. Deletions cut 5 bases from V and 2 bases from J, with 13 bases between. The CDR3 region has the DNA TGTGCCAGCAGTGCGGGACTGCTTACCTACGAGCAGTACTTC. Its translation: CASSAGLLTYEQYF.

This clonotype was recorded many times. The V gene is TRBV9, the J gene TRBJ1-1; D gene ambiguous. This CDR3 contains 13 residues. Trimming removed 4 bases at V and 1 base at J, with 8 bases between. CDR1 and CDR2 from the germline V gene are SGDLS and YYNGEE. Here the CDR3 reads CASSTQRNTEAFF. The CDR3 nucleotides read TGTGCCAGCAGCACCCAGAGGAACACTGAAGCTTTCTTT. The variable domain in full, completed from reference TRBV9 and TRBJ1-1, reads DSGVTQTPKHLITATGQRVTLRCSPRSGDLSVYWYQQSLDQGLQFLIQYYNGEERAKGNILERFSAQQFPDLHSELNLSSLELGDSALYFCASSTQRNTEAFFGQGTRLTVV.

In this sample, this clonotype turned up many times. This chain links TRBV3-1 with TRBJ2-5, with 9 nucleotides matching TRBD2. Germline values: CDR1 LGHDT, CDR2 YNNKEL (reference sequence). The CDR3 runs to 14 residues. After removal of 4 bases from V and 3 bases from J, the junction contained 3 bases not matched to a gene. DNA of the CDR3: TGTGCCAGCAGCCGCGGGGGGGCCGAAGAGACCCAGTACTTC. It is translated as CASSRGGAEETQYF.

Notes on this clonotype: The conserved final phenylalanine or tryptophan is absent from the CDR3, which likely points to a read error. The CDR3 nucleotides are TGTGCCAGCAGTTTAGCGGCCGTGAGCTCTAGAAACACCATATATTCT. It encodes CASSLAAVSSRNTIYS. The chain combines TRBV12-3 or TRBV12-4 with TRBJ1-3; the D is unclear. The CDR3 is 16 amino acids.

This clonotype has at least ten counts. In nucleotides, the CDR3 is TGTGCCAGCAAGGTCGCCTATAATTCACCCCTCCACTTT. Protein: CASKVAYNSPLHF. V and J are TRBV2 and TRBJ1-6; D gene unclear. The CDR3 has 13 residues. Germline CDR1 and CDR2: SNHLY and FYNNEI. V was trimmed by 7 bases and J by 2 bases, leaving 6 bases between them.

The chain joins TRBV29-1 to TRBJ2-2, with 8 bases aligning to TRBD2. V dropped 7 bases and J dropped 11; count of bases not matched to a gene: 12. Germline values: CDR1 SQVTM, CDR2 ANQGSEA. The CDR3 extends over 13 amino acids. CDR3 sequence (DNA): TGCAGCGCCATTGGAGCGGGGGTCGGAGAGCTGTTTTTT. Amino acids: CSAIGAGVGELFF.